This T cell receptor beta chain was observed in a study of shared clonotypes between healthy human individuals. In the original analysis: ImmunoSEQ only sent back junction sequences with no quality scores, so filtering was done differently. Sequenced by immunoSEQ multiplex PCR; TCRdb stores in-frame clones only, minus some. The V and J calls and clone size are taken from that table; D and trimming were inferred from the DNA. The data contain around 1,100,000 clones, 77% of them singletons. Trimming took 3 bases from V and 2 from J, leaving 12 bases between them. CDR1 MNHNY and CDR2 SVGAGI come from the germline V gene (reference sequence). This CDR3 comprises 15 residues. Overall study results and limits: Relative to their counterparts shared across all four donors, non-shared clonotypes exhibited diminished generation probabilities. A small donor pool kept down the genetic and exposure-history diversity that was represented.

This clone was picked up a small number of times. What it binds is not known. Naive CD4+ cells were CD45RA-selected; the remaining cells were memory. Sample: memory CD4+ T cells from PBMCs. Subset here: CD45RA-negative fraction. The chain couples TRBV6-6 to TRBJ2-3, with a possible D match to TRBD1 (5 bases). This clonotype was obtained from a young man in good health. Some clones in this sample may be carry-over from other donors' samples. CDR3 protein: CASSYQGTNTDTQYF. The CDR3 nucleotides read TGTGCCAGCAGTTATCAGGGCACCAACACAGATACGCAGTATTTT.